This entry lists 9 T cell receptor beta chains sequenced from one sample in a study of CD8 T cells in ankylosing spondylitis. Findings of the study overall: Blood from ankylosing spondylitis patients appeared to carry a characteristic roughly eight-variant TCR beta motif.

Their antigens remain unidentified. TCRdb re-analysed the 5' RACE reads in MiXCR, keeping a single row per CDR3 protein. The sample includes some 220,000 distinct CDR3 sequences, about 7% of them seen just once. The sample was blood, either unsorted or a sorted T cell fraction (not recorded which). The receptors stem from a male donor with ankylosing spondylitis.

This clonotype was detected ten times or more. The CDR3 is CASRDLTGNQPQHF. The CDR3 coding sequence is TGTGCCAGCAGGGACCTCACAGGGAATCAGCCCCAGCATTTT. The chain employs TRBV6-1 and TRBJ1-5; tentatively, D is TRBD1 (6 bases). Germline-derived CDR1 and CDR2 are MNHNS and SASEGT. The CDR3 loop spans 14 amino acids. Trimming removed 6 bases at V and 4 bases at J, with 13 bases between.

This clonotype was seen more than once but under ten times. This chain joins TRBV7-6 and TRBJ2-3; 11 positions match TRBD2. The CDR3 has 17 amino acids. Germline CDR1 reads SGHVS; CDR2 reads FNYEAQ. V trimming: 7 bases; J trimming: 4 bases; junction bases outside the gene matches: 13. The CDR3 region is CASTRFSGGAWSDTQYF. The CDR3 DNA reads TGTGCCAGCACCCGATTTAGCGGGGGGGCGTGGTCAGATACGCAGTATTTT.

V gene TRBV7-3 combines with J gene TRBJ2-3; 10 nucleotides align to TRBD2. The V segment lost 2 bases and the J segment 2 bases; nucleotides outside the gene matches: 4. Germline CDR1 SGHTA, CDR2 FQGTGA. CDR3 length: 16 residues. The CDR3 nucleotides read TGTGCCAGCAGCTTACTTAGCGGGGGGCCCACAGATACGCAGTATTTT. This sequence encodes CASSLLSGGPTDTQYF.

This clonotype was detected many times. V gene TRBV2 combines with J gene TRBJ1-5; D ambiguous. Germline CDR1 is SNHLY and CDR2 is FYNNEI. The CDR3 runs to 12 residues. The V end lost 6 bases, the J end lost 3 bases, and 6 bases lay between the germline ends. The CDR3 loop reads CASRDLNQPQHF. In DNA form, the CDR3 reads TGTGCCAGCAGGGATCTCAATCAGCCCCAGCATTTT.

This clonotype was observed at least ten times. The V and J genes are TRBV7-2 and TRBJ1-1; unclear D gene. Germline CDR1 SGHTA, CDR2 FQGNSA. CDR3 size: 15 residues. Trimming took 2 bases from V and 4 from J, leaving 14 bases between them. CDR3 bases: TGTGCCAGCAGCTTACCTCAACCCTGGGGCACTGAAGCTTTCTTT. This gives the protein CASSLPQPWGTEAFF.

As to this clonotype: This could be a read error, since a much larger clone is one nucleotide away. The J gene is TRBJ1-1, the V gene TRBV7-2, with no clear D. The CDR3 contains 13 residues. Germline V CDR1 and CDR2: SGHTA, FQGNSA. In DNA, the CDR3 is TGTCCCAGCAGAGGGCCTATAAGGACTGAAGCTTTCTTT. Protein product: CPSRGPIRTEAFF.

This clonotype was seen repeatedly, ten times or more. This sequence joins TRBV5-1 and TRBJ2-5, with 7 bases lining up with TRBD2. Germline V CDR1 and CDR2: SGHRS, YFSETQ. The CDR3 length is 17 residues. The junction had 16 bases not matched to a gene; V was cut back by 4 bases and J by 4 bases. CDR3 residues: CASSAFTLAGGLETQYF. DNA of the CDR3: TGCGCCAGCAGCGCCTTCACATTAGCGGGTGGATTAGAGACCCAGTACTTC. The complete variable domain, with remaining parts taken from reference TRBV5-1 and TRBJ2-5, reads KAGVTQTPRYLIKTRGQQVTLSCSPISGHRSVSWYQQTPGQGLQFLFEYFSETQRNKGNFPGRFSGRQFSNSRSEMNVSTLELGDSALYLCASSAFTLAGGLETQYFGPGTRLLVL.

This clonotype came up many times. V and J are TRBV27 and TRBJ1-1; maybe TRBD1 (6 bases). This CDR3 has 13 amino acids. V lost 3 bases and J lost 11, with 16 bases in between. Germline V gene data show CDR1 as MNHEY and CDR2 as SMNVEV (reference sequence). In nucleotides, the CDR3 is TGTGCCAGCAGTTTCGCGGGGGGGCAGCGGGCTTTCTTT. Encoded protein: CASSFAGGQRAFF.

This clonotype was observed at least ten times. The chain combines TRBV5-6 with TRBJ2-5; D uncertain. The V gene's germline CDR1 is SGHDT and CDR2 YYEEEE. V lost 1 base and J lost 1, with 8 bases in between. The CDR3 extends over 14 amino acids. The CDR3 DNA sequence: TGTGCCAGCAGCTTGCGTGCGTCCCAAGAGACCCAGTACTTC. It encodes CASSLRASQETQYF.